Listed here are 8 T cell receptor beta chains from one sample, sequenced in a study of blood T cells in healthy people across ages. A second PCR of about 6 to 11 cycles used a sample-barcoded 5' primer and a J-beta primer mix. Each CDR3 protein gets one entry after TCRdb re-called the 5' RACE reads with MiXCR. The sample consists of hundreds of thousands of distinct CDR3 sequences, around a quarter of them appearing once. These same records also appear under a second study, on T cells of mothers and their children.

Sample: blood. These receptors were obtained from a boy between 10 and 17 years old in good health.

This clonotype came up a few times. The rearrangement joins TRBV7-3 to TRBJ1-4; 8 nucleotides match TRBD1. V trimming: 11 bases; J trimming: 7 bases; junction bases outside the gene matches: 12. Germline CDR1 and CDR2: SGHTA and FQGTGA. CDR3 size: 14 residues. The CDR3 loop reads CASKTDRGGEKLFF. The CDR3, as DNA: TGTGCCTCCAAAACTGACAGGGGAGGTGAAAAACTGTTTTTT.

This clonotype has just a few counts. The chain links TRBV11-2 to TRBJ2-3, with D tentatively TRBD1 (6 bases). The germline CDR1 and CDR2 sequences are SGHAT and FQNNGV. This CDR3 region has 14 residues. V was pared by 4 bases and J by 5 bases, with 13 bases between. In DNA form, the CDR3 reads TGTGCCAGCAGCTACCGACAGGTGGGAGATACGCAGTATTTT. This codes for CASSYRQVGDTQYF.

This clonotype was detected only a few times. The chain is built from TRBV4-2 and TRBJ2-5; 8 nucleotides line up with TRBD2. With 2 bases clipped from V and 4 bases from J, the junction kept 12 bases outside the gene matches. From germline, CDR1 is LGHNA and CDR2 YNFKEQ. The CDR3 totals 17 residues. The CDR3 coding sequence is TGTGCCAGCAGCCAATCGGCGGGGGGAGTAATCACAGAGACCCAGTACTTC. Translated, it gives CASSQSAGGVITETQYF.

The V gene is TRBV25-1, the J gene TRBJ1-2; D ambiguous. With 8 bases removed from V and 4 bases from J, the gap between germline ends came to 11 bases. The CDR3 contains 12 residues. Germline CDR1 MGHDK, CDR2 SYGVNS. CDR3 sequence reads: CASGSGSYGYTF. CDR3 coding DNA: TGTGCCAGCGGTTCCGGATCCTATGGCTACACCTTC.

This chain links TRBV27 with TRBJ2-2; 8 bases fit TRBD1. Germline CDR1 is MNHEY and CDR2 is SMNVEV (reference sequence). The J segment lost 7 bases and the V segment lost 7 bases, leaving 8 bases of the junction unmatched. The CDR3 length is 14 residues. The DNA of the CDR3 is TGTGCCAGCACCGGACAGGGAGTAAGCGGGGAGCTGTTTTTT. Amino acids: CASTGQGVSGELFF.

CDR3 DNA: TGTGCCAGCAGCGGGAGACTAGACGGGGAGCTGTTTTTT. Translating it yields CASSGRLDGELFF. The rearrangement uses TRBV9 and TRBJ2-2; a possible D gene is TRBD2 (6 bases). There are 13 residues in the CDR3. V was trimmed by 3 bases and J by 7 bases, leaving 10 bases between them. The V gene's germline CDR1 is SGDLS and CDR2 YYNGEE. The variable domain in full, completed from reference TRBV9 and TRBJ2-2, reads DSGVTQTPKHLITATGQRVTLRCSPRSGDLSVYWYQQSLDQGLQFLIQYYNGEERAKGNILERFSAQQFPDLHSELNLSSLELGDSALYFCASSGRLDGELFFGEGSRLTVL.

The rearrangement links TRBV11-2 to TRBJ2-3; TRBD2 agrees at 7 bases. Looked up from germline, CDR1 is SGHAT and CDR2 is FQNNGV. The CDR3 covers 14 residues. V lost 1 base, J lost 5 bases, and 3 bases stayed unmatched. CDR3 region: CASSLGLAKDTQYF. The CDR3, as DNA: TGTGCCAGCAGCTTAGGACTAGCAAAAGATACGCAGTATTTT.

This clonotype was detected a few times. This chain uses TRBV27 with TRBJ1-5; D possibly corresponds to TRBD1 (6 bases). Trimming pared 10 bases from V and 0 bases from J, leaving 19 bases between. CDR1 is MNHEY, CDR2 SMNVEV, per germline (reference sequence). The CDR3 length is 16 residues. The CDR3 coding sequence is TGTGCCACCAGGAAGACAGGCTTTTATAGCAATCAGCCCCAGCATTTT. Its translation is CATRKTGFYSNQPQHF.